One T cell receptor beta chain is described in this entry. What it recognizes is unknown. Naive CD8+ T cells were CD45RO-CCR7+CD27+CD95-. The authors made the TRB cDNA libraries by 5' RACE using UMI labels. No DNA is given; TCRdb re-called the 5' RACE reads and lists each CDR3 protein once. The sample has about 90,000 distinct CDR3 sequences. This entry is derived from a study of CXCR3-negative and CXCR3-positive naive CD8 T cells. Overall study: Every library held about 1.5 +/- 0.3 million TRB reads, and the total came to around 150 million. Findings and caveats of the study: Fresh PBMCs served for most assays, and CXCR3 expression fell partially after cryopreservation. CXCR3-negative naive cells had less hydrophobic TRB CDR3s than did CXCR3-positive naive cells.

CDR1 SEHNR and CDR2 FQNEAQ come from the germline V gene (reference sequence). There are 13 residues in the CDR3. The sequence was collected from a human donor in good health. Some clones in this sample may be carry-over from other donors' samples. The chain links TRBV7-9 to TRBJ2-7; the TCRdb D gene call, TRBD1, has no DNA to confirm it. The sequenced sample consisted of naive CXCR3- CD8+ T cells from blood. Subset in this sample: CD45RO-CCR7+CD27+CD95- naive CD8+ T cells lacking CXCR3 (TNR3-). CDR3: CASSSDRVYEQYF.